This T cell receptor beta chain derives from a study of long-term antiretroviral therapy in people with HIV. This clone was observed a single time. CDR1 and CDR2 from the germline V gene are SGHDT and YYEEEE. The CDR3 totals 16 residues. V was clipped by 4 bases and J by 0 bases, with 11 bases between them. The libraries were made with immunoSEQ v3.0 at survey level. Produced via immunoSEQ multiplex PCR; TCRdb's table is partial and in-frame only. In the table there are over 35,000 clones, roughly 93% of which are singletons. The chain has TRBV5-6 and TRBJ1-6; D perhaps matches TRBD1 (6 bases). This clonotype was obtained from a man between 25 and 39 years old with HIV. The input for sequencing was unsorted PBMCs, taken 9.2 years after starting antiretroviral therapy. The CDR3: CASSPTGRSYNSPLHF. For the CDR3, the DNA is TGTGCCAGCAGCCCCACAGGGCGCTCCTATAATTCACCCCTCCACTTT.